Detailed here is one T cell receptor beta chain. As originally analysed: Reference gene primer amplification gave nucleated cell count estimates. Assay used: immunoSEQ multiplex PCR; TCRdb lists only in-frame clones, some missing. Clonal size and the V and J genes are those of that table, whereas D and trimming came from the DNA. The sample carries some 150,000 clones, roughly four fifths recorded once. This sample stems from a study of blood T cell repertoires in COVID-19. In the study overall: Samples came from the United States, Italy and Spain, spanning acute and convalescent COVID-19. The cDNA or gDNA used as material had been derived from T cells, B-cell-depleted T cells, or PBMCs.

The germline gives CDR1 SGDLS, CDR2 YYNGEE. The CDR3 sequence is 13 residues long. The germline V and J ends were trimmed by 0 bases and 7 bases, with 10 bases remaining between them. V and J are TRBV9 and TRBJ1-1; weak D call: TRBD1 (5 bases). The source material was peripheral blood. The clonotype was recovered from a woman between 50 and 59 years old with active or convalescent COVID-19. CDR3 sequence: CASSVALTGEAFF. CDR3 nucleotides: TGTGCCAGCAGCGTAGCTCTTACAGGTGAAGCTTTCTTT.